Reported below is one T cell receptor (beta chain). Its antigen remains unknown. Trimming took off 11 bases at V and 1 base at J, with 14 bases between the two ends. The CDR3 runs 13 residues. CDR1 and CDR2 (germline): MNHEY, SMNVEV (reference sequence). The entry originates in a study of cytomegalovirus exposure and HLA in healthy donors. Study-wide context: A later analysis reported the 120 or so validation repertoires used the same platform as the 666 first-cohort repertoires. Study-wide results and caveats: Researchers catalogued under 200 TCR beta chains as cytomegalovirus-associated. The classifier reportedly diagnosed cytomegalovirus status with high sensitivity and specificity. First-cohort TCR clusters tended to co-occur in the 130 or so validation repertoires, a later analysis found.

Some clones are missing from TCRdb's copy, which holds only in-frame ones; the method was immunoSEQ multiplex PCR. The table has approximately 120,000 clones, roughly 86% seen once; the top ten hold about 2%. The chain combines TRBV27 with TRBJ1-2; no definite D call. The sequenced sample was PBMCs. The TCR comes from a woman aged 18 to 35 in good health and CMV-seronegative. The DNA of the CDR3 is TGTGCCGTTCGGCCGGCGGGTAACTATGGCTACACCTTC. Translating gives CAVRPAGNYGYTF.